Below are 7 T cell receptor beta chains sequenced from a single sample in a study of shared clonotypes between healthy human individuals. Assay used: immunoSEQ multiplex PCR; TCRdb lists only in-frame clones, some missing. The sample consists of hundreds of thousands of clones, approximately 90% of them appearing once. CD8 cells classed as naive were CD45RO-negative and positively selected for CCR7, excluding terminally differentiated effector memory CD45RA+ cells. Sequencing was done on a sample of naive CD8+ T cells sorted from blood. The receptors were gathered from a man aged 30 to 39 in good health.

The V gene is TRBV27, the J gene TRBJ2-1; possibly TRBD2 for D (5 bases). The germline gives CDR1 MNHEY, CDR2 SMNVEV (reference sequence). V lost 3 bases, J lost 0 bases, and 9 bases lay in between. This CDR3 contains 15 residues. CDR3 nucleotides: TGTGCCAGCAGTTTTACCGGGAACTCCTACAATGAGCAGTTCTTC. This translates into CASSFTGNSYNEQFF.

This chain connects TRBV5-1 to TRBJ2-5, with D possibly being TRBD2 (5 bases). The germline V and J ends were trimmed by 4 bases and 1 base, with 14 bases remaining between them. The CDR3 loop spans 15 amino acids. Looked up from germline, CDR1 is SGHRS and CDR2 is YFSETQ. The CDR3 sequence: CASSPVVEAQETQYF. CDR3 in DNA: TGCGCCAGCAGCCCGGTGGTGGAGGCCCAAGAGACCCAGTACTTC.

The V call is TRBV4-1, the J call TRBJ1-4; maybe TRBD1 (6 bases). CDR1 and CDR2 from the germline V gene are MGHRA and YSYEKL. This CDR3 contains 16 residues. Trimming cost V 3 bases and J 6 bases, with 17 bases left between them. CDR3 region: CASSHAGTSTYEKLFF. The CDR3 DNA reads TGCGCCAGCAGCCATGCTGGGACAAGTACCTATGAAAAACTGTTTTTT.

J is TRBJ1-1 and V is TRBV6-5; D is ambiguous. Germline CDR1 reads MNHEY; CDR2 reads SVGAGI. Trimming took off 5 bases at V and 2 bases at J, with 9 bases between the two ends. The CDR3 has 13 amino acids. The chain's CDR3 is CASSPAVNTEAFF. The DNA for the CDR3 is TGTGCCAGCAGTCCCGCAGTAAACACTGAAGCTTTCTTT.

This clone has a single count. The chain joins TRBV9 to TRBJ2-5, with 7 bases identical to TRBD1. The trim removed 3 bases at V and 6 bases at J, leaving 2 bases unmatched. The CDR3 runs 12 residues. Germline CDR1 and CDR2: SGDLS and YYNGEE. The CDR3 DNA sequence: TGTGCCAGCAGCGGACAGGGAAAGACCCAGTACTTC. Protein product: CASSGQGKTQYF. Combining the CDR3 with reference TRBV9 and TRBJ2-5 gives the whole variable domain DSGVTQTPKHLITATGQRVTLRCSPRSGDLSVYWYQQSLDQGLQFLIQYYNGEERAKGNILERFSAQQFPDLHSELNLSSLELGDSALYFCASSGQGKTQYFGPGTRLLVL.

The chain joins TRBV27 to TRBJ2-3; TRBD2 matches at 10 bases. Germline V gene data show CDR1 as MNHEY and CDR2 as SMNVEV (reference sequence). The CDR3 spans 16 residues. Trimming took 4 bases from V and 6 from J; bases not matched to a gene: 10. CDR3 amino acids: CASSYLGLALDDTQYF. The CDR3 coding sequence is TGTGCCAGCAGTTACCTGGGACTAGCGCTGGACGATACGCAGTATTTT.

The chain carries TRBV27 and TRBJ2-7, with 12 bases aligning to TRBD1. Germline CDR1 is MNHEY and CDR2 is SMNVEV (reference sequence). This CDR3 region has 15 residues. J was trimmed by 5 bases and V by 3 bases; bases with no gene match: 5. CDR3 sequence (DNA): TGTGCCAGCAGTTTGGGGGACAGGGGGCTCGACGAGCAGTACTTC. This translates into CASSLGDRGLDEQYF.